These T cell receptor beta chains were read from a single sample in a study of Ad26.COV2.S vaccination and SARS-CoV-2 variants. TCRdb's table, derived via immunoSEQ multiplex PCR, lists solely in-frame clones and lacks some. The sample carries around 370,000 clones, around 83% recorded once. Here the sequenced sample was peripheral blood, taken in a trial of Ad26.COV2.S vaccine versus placebo. These receptors came from a person between 18 and 59 years old who received the Ad26.COV2.S COVID-19 vaccine or a placebo. Both conserved end residues are part of each CDR3. D genes are given only for firm matches. Size is omitted from some rows. Given values are once, few, many or a class for expanded clones.

CDR3aa | CDR3nt | d_gene | j_gene | abundance | v_gene | len
CAWSSGFIDYGYTF | TGTGCCTGGAGTTCGGGGTTTATTGACTATGGCTACACCTTC | NA | TRBJ1-2 | NA | TRBV30 | 14
CASSLAQGSGNTIYF | TGTGCCAGCAGCTTGGCCCAGGGCTCTGGAAACACCATATATTTT | NA | TRBJ1-3 | NA | TRBV5-4 | 15
CASSFSGNTEAFF | TGTGCCAGCAGCTTTAGTGGAAACACTGAAGCTTTCTTT | NA | TRBJ1-1 | NA | TRBV7-8 | 13
CASSLALTPDTEAFF | TGTGCCAGCAGCTTAGCTTTGACCCCGGACACTGAAGCTTTCTTT | NA | TRBJ1-1 | many | TRBV11-2 | 15
CASSQYRGLLDNEQYF | TGTGCCAGCAGCCAATATAGGGGGCTTTTGGACAACGAGCAGTACTTC | TRBD1 | TRBJ2-7 | few | TRBV3-1/TRBV3-2 | 16
CASSPGGEQYF | TGTGCCAGCAGCCCAGGGGGCGAGCAGTACTTC | TRBD1 | TRBJ2-7 | NA | TRBV7-9 | 11
CASSQASGGYNEQFF | TGCGCCAGCAGCCAAGCTAGCGGGGGCTACAATGAGCAGTTCTTC | TRBD2 | TRBJ2-1 | NA | TRBV4-3 | 15
CASSQDPTYNEQFF | TGTGCCAGCAGCCAAGATCCCACCTACAATGAGCAGTTCTTC | NA | TRBJ2-1 | NA | TRBV3-1/TRBV3-2 | 14
CASSLGTGITGGYTF | TGTGCCAGCAGCTTAGGGACAGGGATAACGGGGGGCTACACCTTC | TRBD1 | TRBJ1-2 | NA | TRBV7-6 | 15
CASSIQGALDNQPQHF | TGTGCCAGTAGTATTCAGGGGGCGTTGGACAATCAGCCCCAGCATTTT | TRBD1 | TRBJ1-5 | NA | TRBV19 | 16
CASSLGGSNQPQHF | TGTGCCAGCAGCTTGGGCGGGAGCAATCAGCCCCAGCATTTT | NA | TRBJ1-5 | few | TRBV5-4 | 14
CASIQPPGLAGGRSYNEQFF | TGCGCCAGCATCCAACCCCCGGGACTAGCGGGAGGGAGGTCCTACAATGAGCAGTTCTTC | TRBD2 | TRBJ2-1 | NA | TRBV10-2 | 20
CASSLDAGWDTEAFF | TGTGCCAGCAGCTTAGATGCAGGGTGGGACACTGAAGCTTTCTTT | NA | TRBJ1-1 | NA | TRBV11-2 | 15
CASSLAGGNQPQHF | TGTGCCAGCAGCCTGGCGGGGGGCAATCAGCCCCAGCATTTT | NA | TRBJ1-5 | NA | TRBV7-2 | 14
CASRDVGRTTDTQYF | TGTGCCAGTAGGGATGTCGGGAGAACCACAGATACGCAGTATTTT | NA | TRBJ2-3 | NA | TRBV19 | 15
CAIRQNYGYTF | TGTGCCATCCGGCAGAACTATGGCTACACCTTC | NA | TRBJ1-2 | once | TRBV10-3 | 11
CSVSGTGYEQYF | TGCAGCGTTTCCGGGACAGGGTACGAGCAGTACTTC | TRBD1 | TRBJ2-7 | few | TRBV29-1 | 12
CASSSFLTDTQYF | TGTGCCAGCAGCTCCTTCCTCACAGATACGCAGTATTTT | NA | TRBJ2-3 | NA | TRBV7-2 | 13
CASSFGAGGELEQYF | TGTGCCAGCAGCTTTGGGGCAGGGGGCGAGCTGGAGCAGTACTTC | TRBD1 | TRBJ2-7 | NA | TRBV7-2 | 15
CASRRGASSYNSPLHF | TGTGCCAGTAGGAGGGGCGCTAGCTCCTATAATTCACCCCTCCACTTT | NA | TRBJ1-6 | many | TRBV19 | 16
CASSKAKGADGNQPQHF | TGTGCCAGCAGCAAAGCCAAGGGGGCGGACGGCAATCAGCCCCAGCATTTT | NA | TRBJ1-5 | NA | TRBV21-1 | 17
CAWSVPLRLAGGQETQYF | TGTGCCTGGAGTGTACCCCTCCGACTAGCGGGGGGACAAGAGACCCAGTACTTC | TRBD2 | TRBJ2-5 | many | TRBV30 | 18
CASSPGQPSTDTQYF | TGCGCCAGCAGCCCTGGACAGCCTAGCACAGATACGCAGTATTTT | NA | TRBJ2-3 | NA | TRBV4-3 | 15
CASRAGSSTDTQYF | TGTGCCTCCAGGGCGGGCTCCAGCACAGATACGCAGTATTTT | NA | TRBJ2-3 | once | TRBV10-3 | 14
CASSTLRGEQYF | TGTGCCAGCAGCACACTTCGGGGGGAGCAGTACTTC | NA | TRBJ2-7 | NA | TRBV9 | 12
CASSFPGQGLYEQYF | TGTGCCAGTAGTTTCCCGGGACAGGGGTTGTACGAGCAGTACTTC | TRBD1 | TRBJ2-7 | NA | TRBV19 | 15
CASRGDRQETQYF | TGTGCCAGCAGAGGAGACAGGCAAGAGACCCAGTACTTC | NA | TRBJ2-5 | NA | TRBV27 | 13